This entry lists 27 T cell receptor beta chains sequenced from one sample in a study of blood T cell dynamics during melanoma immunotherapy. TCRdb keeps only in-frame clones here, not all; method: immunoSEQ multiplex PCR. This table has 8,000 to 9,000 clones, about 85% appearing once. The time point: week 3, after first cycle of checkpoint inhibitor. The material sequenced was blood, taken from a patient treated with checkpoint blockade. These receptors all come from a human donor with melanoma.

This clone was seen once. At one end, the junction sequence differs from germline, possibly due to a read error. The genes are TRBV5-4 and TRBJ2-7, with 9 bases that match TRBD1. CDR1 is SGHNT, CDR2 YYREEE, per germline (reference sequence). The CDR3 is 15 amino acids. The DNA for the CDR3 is TGTGCCAGCGGCTTGGTAGGGACAGGGTTAAACGAGCAGTACTTC. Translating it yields CASGLVGTGLNEQYF.

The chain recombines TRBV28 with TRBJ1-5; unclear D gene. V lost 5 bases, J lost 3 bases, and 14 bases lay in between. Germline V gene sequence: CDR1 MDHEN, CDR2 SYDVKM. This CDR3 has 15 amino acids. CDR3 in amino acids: CASSPPGGNNQPQHF. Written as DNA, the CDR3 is TGTGCCAGCAGTCCGCCGGGAGGGAACAATCAGCCCCAGCATTTT. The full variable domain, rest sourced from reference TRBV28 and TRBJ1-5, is DVKVTQSSRYLVKRTGEKVFLECVQDMDHENMFWYRQDPGLGLRLIYFSYDVKMKEKGDIPEGYSVSREKKERFSLILESASTNQTSMYLCASSPPGGNNQPQHFGDGTRLSIL.

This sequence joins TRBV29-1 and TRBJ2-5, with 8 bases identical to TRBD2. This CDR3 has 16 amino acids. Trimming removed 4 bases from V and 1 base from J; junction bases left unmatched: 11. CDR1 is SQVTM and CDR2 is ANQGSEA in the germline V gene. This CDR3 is CSVALPGLAGQETQYF. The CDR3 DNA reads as TGCAGCGTTGCTCTCCCGGGGCTAGCGGGCCAAGAGACCCAGTACTTC.

The CDR3 coding sequence is TGTGCCAGCAGCCCAGACAGGGCCTCCTACAATGAGCAGTTCTTC. Translating gives CASSPDRASYNEQFF. The chain has TRBV7-9 and TRBJ2-1; 7 bases map to TRBD1. The CDR3 spans 15 residues. CDR1 and CDR2 from the germline V gene are SEHNR and FQNEAQ (reference sequence). V lost 5 bases to trimming and J lost 0 bases; unmatched junction nucleotides: 4.

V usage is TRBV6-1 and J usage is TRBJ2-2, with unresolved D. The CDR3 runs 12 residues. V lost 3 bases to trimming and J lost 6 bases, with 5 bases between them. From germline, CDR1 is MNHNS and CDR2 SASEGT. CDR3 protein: CASSELPGELFF. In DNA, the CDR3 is TGTGCCAGCAGTGAGCTACCCGGGGAGCTGTTTTTT.

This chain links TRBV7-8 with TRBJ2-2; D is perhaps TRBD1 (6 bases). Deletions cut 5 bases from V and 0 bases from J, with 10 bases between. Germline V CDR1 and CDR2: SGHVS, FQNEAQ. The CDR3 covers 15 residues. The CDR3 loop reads CASSQGHANTGELFF. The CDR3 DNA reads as TGTGCCAGCAGCCAGGGACATGCGAACACCGGGGAGCTGTTTTTT.

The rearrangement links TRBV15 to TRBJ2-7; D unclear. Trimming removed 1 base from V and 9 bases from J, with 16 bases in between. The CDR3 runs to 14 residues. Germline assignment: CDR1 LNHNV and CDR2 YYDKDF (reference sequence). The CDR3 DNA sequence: TGTGCCACCAGCAGAGTCATTGACCCAAATGGGCAGTACTTC. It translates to CATSRVIDPNGQYF.

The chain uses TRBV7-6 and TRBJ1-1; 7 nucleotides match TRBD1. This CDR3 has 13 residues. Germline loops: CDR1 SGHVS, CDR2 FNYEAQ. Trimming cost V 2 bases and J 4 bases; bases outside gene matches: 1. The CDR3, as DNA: TGTGCCAGCAGCTTAACAGGGGTCACTGAAGCTTTCTTT. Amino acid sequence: CASSLTGVTEAFF.

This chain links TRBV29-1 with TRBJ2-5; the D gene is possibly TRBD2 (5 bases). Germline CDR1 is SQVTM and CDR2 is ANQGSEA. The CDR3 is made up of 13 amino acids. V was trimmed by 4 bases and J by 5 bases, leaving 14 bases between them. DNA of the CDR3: TGCAGCGTTGGTGGCCAACCGGGGGAGACCCAGTACTTC. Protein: CSVGGQPGETQYF.

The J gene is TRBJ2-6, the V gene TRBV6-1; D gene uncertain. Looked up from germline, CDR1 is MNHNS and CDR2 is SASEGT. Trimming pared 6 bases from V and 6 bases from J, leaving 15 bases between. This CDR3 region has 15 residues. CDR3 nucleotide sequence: TGTGCCAGCAGCGTAGACTCCCGAGTGGCCAACGTCCTGACTTTC. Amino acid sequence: CASSVDSRVANVLTF.

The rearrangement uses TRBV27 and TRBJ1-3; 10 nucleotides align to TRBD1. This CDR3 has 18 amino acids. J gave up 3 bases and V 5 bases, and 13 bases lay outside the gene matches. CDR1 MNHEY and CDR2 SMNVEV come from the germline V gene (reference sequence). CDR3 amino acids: CASSPLTPGQGYGNTIYF. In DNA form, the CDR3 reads TGTGCCAGCAGTCCCCTGACTCCGGGACAGGGGTATGGAAACACCATATATTTT.

The CDR3 DNA sequence: TGTGCCAGCAGTACCCCCGGGACAGTCTATCAGCCCCAGCATTTT. As protein: CASSTPGTVYQPQHF. The gene calls are TRBV28 and TRBJ1-5; TRBD1 matches at 7 bases. This CDR3 has 15 amino acids. J was trimmed by 5 bases and V by 5 bases; bases with no gene match: 9. Per germline, CDR1 MDHEN and CDR2 SYDVKM. Full variable domain (missing parts from reference TRBV28 and TRBJ1-5): DVKVTQSSRYLVKRTGEKVFLECVQDMDHENMFWYRQDPGLGLRLIYFSYDVKMKEKGDIPEGYSVSREKKERFSLILESASTNQTSMYLCASSTPGTVYQPQHFGDGTRLSIL.

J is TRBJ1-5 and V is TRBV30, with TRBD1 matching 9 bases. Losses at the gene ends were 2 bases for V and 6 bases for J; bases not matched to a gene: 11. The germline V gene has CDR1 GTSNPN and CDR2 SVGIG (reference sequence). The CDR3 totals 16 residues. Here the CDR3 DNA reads TGTGCCTGGAGTACCATGGGACAGGGAAAGAGTCAGCCCCAGCATTTT. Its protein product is CAWSTMGQGKSQPQHF.

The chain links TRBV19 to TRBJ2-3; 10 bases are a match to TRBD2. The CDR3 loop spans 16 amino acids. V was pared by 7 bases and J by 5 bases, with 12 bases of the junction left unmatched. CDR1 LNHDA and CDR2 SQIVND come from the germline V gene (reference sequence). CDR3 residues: CASTPSGSYLRDTQYF. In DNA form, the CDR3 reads TGTGCCAGTACTCCTAGCGGGAGTTACCTCCGAGATACGCAGTATTTT.

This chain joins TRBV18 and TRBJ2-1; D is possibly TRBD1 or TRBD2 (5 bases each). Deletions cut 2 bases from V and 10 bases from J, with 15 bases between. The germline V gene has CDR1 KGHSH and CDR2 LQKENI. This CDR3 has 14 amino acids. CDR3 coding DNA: TGTGCCAGCTCACCAACTAGGGCCGACAGCGAGCAGTTCTTC. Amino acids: CASSPTRADSEQFF.

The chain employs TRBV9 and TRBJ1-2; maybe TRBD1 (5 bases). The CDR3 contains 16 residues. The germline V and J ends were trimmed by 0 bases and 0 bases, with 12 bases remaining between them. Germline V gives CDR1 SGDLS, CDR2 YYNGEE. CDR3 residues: CASSVAPRVSNYGYTF. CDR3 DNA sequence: TGTGCCAGCAGCGTAGCCCCCAGGGTGTCTAACTATGGCTACACCTTC.

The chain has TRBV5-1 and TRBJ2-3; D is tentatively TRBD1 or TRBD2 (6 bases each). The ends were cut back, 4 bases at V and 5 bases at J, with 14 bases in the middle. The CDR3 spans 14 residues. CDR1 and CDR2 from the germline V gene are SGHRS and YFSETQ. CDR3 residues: CASSPGGGVDTQYF. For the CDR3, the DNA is TGCGCCAGCAGCCCCGGGGGCGGGGTAGATACGCAGTATTTT.

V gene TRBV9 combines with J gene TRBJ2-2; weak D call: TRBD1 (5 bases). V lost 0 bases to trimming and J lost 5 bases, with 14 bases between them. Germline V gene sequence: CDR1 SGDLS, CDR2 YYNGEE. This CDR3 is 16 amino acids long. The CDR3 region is CASSVVQGPRTGELFF. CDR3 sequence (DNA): TGTGCCAGCAGCGTAGTTCAGGGCCCGAGGACCGGGGAGCTGTTTTTT.

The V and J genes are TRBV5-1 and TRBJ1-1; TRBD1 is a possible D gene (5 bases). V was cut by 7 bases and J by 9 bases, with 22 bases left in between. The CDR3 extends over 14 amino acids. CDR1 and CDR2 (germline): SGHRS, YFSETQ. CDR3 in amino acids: CASGEGTEGSKAFF. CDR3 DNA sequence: TGCGCCAGCGGAGAGGGGACGGAGGGGAGCAAAGCTTTCTTT.

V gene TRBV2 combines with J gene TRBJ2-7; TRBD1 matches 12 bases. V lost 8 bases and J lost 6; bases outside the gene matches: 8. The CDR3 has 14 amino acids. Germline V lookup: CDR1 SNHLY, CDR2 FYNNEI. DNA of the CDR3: TGTGCCAGCGCCCGGGGACAGGGGGCTTTCGAGCAGTACTTC. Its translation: CASARGQGAFEQYF.

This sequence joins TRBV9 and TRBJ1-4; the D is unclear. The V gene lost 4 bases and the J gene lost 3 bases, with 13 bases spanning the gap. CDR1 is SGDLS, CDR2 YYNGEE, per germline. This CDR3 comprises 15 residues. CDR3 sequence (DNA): TGTGCCAGCAGCCTAAGCCCCCGGGCTAATGAAAAACTGTTTTTT. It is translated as CASSLSPRANEKLFF.

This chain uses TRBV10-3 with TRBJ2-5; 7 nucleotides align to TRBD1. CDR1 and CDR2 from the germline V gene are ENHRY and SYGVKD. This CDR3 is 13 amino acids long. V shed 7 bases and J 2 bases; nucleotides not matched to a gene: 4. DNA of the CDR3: TGTGCCATCAATCGGGGACAGCAAGAGACCCAGTACTTC. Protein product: CAINRGQQETQYF.

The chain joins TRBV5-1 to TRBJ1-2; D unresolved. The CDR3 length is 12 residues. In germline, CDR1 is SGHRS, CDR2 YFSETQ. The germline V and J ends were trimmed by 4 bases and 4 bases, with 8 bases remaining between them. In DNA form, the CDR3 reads TGCGCCAGCAGCCCCGACGGCTATGGCTACACCTTC. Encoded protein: CASSPDGYGYTF.

CDR3 sequence reads: CASSTAGTENSPLHF. For the CDR3, the DNA is TGTGCCAGCAGCACAGCCGGGACTGAGAATTCACCCCTCCACTTT. The chain uses TRBV7-2 and TRBJ1-6; TRBD1 is a possible D gene (5 bases). V was shortened by 5 bases and J by 7 bases, with 15 bases between the two germline ends. The V gene's germline CDR1 is SGHTA and CDR2 FQGNSA. The CDR3 has 15 amino acids.

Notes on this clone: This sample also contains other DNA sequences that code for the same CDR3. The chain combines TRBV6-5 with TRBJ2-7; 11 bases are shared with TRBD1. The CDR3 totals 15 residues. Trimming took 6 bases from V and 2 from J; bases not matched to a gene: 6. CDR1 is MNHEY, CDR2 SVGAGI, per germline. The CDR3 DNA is TGTGCCAGCAGGTCCGGGACAGGGGGGACCTACGAGCAGTACTTC. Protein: CASRSGTGGTYEQYF.

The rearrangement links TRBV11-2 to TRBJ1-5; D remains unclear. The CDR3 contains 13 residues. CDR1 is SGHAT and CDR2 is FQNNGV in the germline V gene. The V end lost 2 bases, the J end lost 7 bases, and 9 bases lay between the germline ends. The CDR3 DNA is TGTGCCAGCAGCTTACAGTTGCGACAGCCCCAGCATTTT. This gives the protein CASSLQLRQPQHF.

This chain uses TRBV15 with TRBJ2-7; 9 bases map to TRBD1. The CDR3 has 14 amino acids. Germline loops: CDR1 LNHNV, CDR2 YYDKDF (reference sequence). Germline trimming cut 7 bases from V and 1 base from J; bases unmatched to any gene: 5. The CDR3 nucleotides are TGTGCCACCACTCCGGGACAGGGATCCTACGAGCAGTACTTC. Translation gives CATTPGQGSYEQYF.